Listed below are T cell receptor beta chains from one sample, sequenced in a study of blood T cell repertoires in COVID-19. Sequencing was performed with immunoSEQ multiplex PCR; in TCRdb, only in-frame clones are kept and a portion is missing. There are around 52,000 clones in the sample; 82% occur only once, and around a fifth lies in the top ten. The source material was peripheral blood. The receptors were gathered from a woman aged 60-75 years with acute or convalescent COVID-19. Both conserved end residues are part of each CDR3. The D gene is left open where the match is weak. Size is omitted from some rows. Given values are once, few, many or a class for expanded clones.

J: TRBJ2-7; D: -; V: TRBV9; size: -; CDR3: CASSVGNRPYEQYF; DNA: TGTGCCAGCAGCGTAGGGAACAGACCCTACGAGCAGTACTTC
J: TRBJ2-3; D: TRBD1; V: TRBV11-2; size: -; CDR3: CASSDRGQSSTDTQYF; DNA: TGTGCCAGCAGCGACAGGGGTCAATCTAGCACAGATACGCAGTATTTT
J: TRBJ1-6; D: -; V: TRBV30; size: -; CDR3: CAWSPQGTSPLHF; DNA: TGTGCCTGGAGTCCACAGGGTACTTCACCCCTCCACTTT
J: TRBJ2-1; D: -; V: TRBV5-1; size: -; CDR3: CASSFTGNEQFF; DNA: TGCGCCAGCAGCTTCACAGGGAATGAGCAGTTCTTC
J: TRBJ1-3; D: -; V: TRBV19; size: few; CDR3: CASRAGNGNTIYF; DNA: TGTGCCAGTAGGGCGGGTAATGGAAACACCATATATTTT
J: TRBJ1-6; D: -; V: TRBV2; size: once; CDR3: CARGSGFHSPLHF; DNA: TGTGCCAGGGGATCGGGGTTTCATTCACCCCTCCACTTT
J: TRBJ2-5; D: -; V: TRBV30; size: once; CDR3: CAWTQAPGETQYF; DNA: TGTGCCTGGACTCAGGCACCGGGGGAGACCCAGTACTTC
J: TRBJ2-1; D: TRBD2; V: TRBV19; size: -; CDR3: CASSTRLAGGYNEQFF; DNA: TGTGCCAGTAGTACGCGACTAGCGGGGGGCTACAATGAGCAGTTCTTC
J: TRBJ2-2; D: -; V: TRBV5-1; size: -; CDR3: CASSLDGQTNTGELFF; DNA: TGCGCCAGCAGCTTGGACGGACAGACGAACACCGGGGAGCTGTTTTTT
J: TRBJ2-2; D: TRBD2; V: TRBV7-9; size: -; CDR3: CATRHLIAGPNTGELFF; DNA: TGTGCCACCCGCCACCTGATAGCGGGCCCCAACACCGGGGAGCTGTTTTTT
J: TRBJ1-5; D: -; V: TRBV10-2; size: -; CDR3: CASSEYGGGRQPQHF; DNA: TGCGCCAGCAGTGAGTACGGGGGGGGGCGGCAGCCCCAGCATTTT
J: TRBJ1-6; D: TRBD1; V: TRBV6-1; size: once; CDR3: CASSEGQGYSPLHF; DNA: TGTGCCAGCAGTGAAGGACAGGGATATTCACCCCTCCACTTT
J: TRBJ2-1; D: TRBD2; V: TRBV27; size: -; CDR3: CASSLGLAGGNEQFF; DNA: TGTGCCAGCAGTTTAGGGTTAGCGGGGGGGAATGAGCAGTTCTTC
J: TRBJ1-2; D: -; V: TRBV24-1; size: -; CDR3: CARNELANYGYTF; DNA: TGTGCCAGAAACGAGTTAGCTAACTATGGCTACACCTTC
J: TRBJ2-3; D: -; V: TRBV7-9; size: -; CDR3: CASSLAHSTDTQYF; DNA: TGTGCCAGCAGCTTAGCACATAGCACAGATACGCAGTATTTT
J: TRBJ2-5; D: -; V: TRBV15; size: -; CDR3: CATSTRKGVGETQYF; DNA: TGTGCCACCAGCACTAGGAAAGGGGTCGGAGAGACCCAGTACTTC
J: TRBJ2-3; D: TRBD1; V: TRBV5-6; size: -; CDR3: CASSSGTGKTDTQYF; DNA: TGTGCCAGCAGCTCCGGGACAGGGAAAACAGATACGCAGTATTTT
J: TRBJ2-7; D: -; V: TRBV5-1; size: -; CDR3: CASSLDGQGTYEQYF; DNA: TGCGCCAGCAGCTTGGACGGGCAGGGGACCTACGAGCAGTACTTC
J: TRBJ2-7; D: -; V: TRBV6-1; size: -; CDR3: CASSEGSYEQYF; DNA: TGTGCCAGCAGTGAAGGGAGCTACGAGCAGTACTTC
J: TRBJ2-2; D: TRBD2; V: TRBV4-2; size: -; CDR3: CASSQNPRGGAITGELFF; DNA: TGTGCCAGCAGCCAAAACCCCCGCGGGGGGGCCATAACCGGGGAGCTGTTTTTT
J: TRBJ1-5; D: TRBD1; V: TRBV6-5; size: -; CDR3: CASRPRTGGNQPQHF; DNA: TGTGCCAGCAGGCCGAGGACAGGCGGCAATCAGCCCCAGCATTTT
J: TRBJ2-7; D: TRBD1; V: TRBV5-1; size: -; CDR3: CASSLWGTESEQYF; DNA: TGCGCCAGCAGCCTCTGGGGGACAGAAAGCGAGCAGTACTTC
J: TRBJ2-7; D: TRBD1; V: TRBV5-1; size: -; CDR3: CASSLDGQGAEQYF; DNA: TGCGCCAGCAGCTTGGACGGACAGGGGGCCGAGCAGTACTTC
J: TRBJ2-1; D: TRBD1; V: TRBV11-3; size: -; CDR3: CASSLGQGDNEQFF; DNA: TGTGCCAGCAGCTTAGGACAGGGGGACAATGAGCAGTTCTTC
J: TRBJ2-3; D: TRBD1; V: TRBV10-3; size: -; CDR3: CAISPDRVVTDTQYF; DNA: TGTGCCATCAGTCCCGACAGGGTGGTGACAGATACGCAGTATTTT
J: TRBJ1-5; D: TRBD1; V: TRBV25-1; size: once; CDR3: CASIGQGSNQPQHF; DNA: TGTGCCAGTATCGGACAGGGCAGCAATCAGCCCCAGCATTTT
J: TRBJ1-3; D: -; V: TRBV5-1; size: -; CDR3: CASSVTGQDTIYF; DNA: TGCGCCAGCAGCGTCACAGGGCAAGACACCATATATTTT
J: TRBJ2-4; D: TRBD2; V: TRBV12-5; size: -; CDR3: CASGRALTSAKNIQYF; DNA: TGTGCTAGTGGCCGAGCCTTGACTAGCGCCAAAAACATTCAGTACTTC
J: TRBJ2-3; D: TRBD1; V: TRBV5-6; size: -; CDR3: CASSLALTGTGSTDTQYF; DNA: TGTGCCAGCAGCTTGGCCCTAACGGGGACAGGGAGCACAGATACGCAGTATTTT
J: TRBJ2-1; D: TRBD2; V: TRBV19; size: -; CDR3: CASRRTSGGLGNEQFF; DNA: TGTGCCAGTAGGCGGACTAGCGGGGGTCTCGGCAATGAGCAGTTCTTC
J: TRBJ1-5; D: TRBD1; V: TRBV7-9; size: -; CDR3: CASSTGQGLNQPQHF; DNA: TGTGCCAGCAGCACAGGACAGGGCCTAAATCAGCCCCAGCATTTT
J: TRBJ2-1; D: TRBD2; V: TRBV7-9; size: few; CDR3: CASSSGLAAVYNEQFF; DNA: TGTGCCAGCAGCTCCGGACTAGCGGCGGTGTACAATGAGCAGTTCTTC
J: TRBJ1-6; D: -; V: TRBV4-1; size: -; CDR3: CASSPLVSSYNSPLHF; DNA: TGCGCCAGCAGCCCCCTCGTGAGCTCCTATAATTCACCCCTCCACTTT
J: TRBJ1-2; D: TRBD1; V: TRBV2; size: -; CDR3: CASSAPGTANGYTF; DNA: TGTGCCAGCAGTGCACCCGGGACAGCGAATGGCTACACCTTC
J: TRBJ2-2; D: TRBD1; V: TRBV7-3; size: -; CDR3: CASSLRDSFPGELFF; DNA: TGTGCCAGCAGCTTAAGGGACAGTTTTCCCGGGGAGCTGTTTTTT
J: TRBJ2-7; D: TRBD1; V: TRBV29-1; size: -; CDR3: CSPRDRVSYEQYF; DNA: TGCAGCCCGCGGGACAGGGTTTCATACGAGCAGTACTTC
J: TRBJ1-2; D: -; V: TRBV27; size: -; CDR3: CASSYADSSYGYTF; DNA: TGTGCCAGCAGTTATGCAGACAGCTCCTATGGCTACACCTTC
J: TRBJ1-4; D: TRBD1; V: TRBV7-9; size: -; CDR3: CASSTRDRLFF; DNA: TGTGCCAGCAGCACCAGGGACAGGCTGTTTTTT
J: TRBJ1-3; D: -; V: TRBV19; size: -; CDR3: CASVSLSAGNTIYF; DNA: TGTGCCAGTGTTTCGCTAAGTGCGGGAAACACCATATATTTT
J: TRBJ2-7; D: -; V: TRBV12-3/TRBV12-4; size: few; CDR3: CASSPDRSYEQYF; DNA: TGTGCCAGCAGCCCCGACAGGTCCTACGAGCAGTACTTC
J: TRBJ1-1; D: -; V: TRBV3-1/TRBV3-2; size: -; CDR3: CASSQRGLEAFF; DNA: TGTGCCAGCAGCCAGAGAGGATTGGAAGCTTTCTTT
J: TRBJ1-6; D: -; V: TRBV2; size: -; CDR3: CASSINYNSPLHF; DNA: TGTGCCAGCTCTATTAATTATAATTCACCCCTCCACTTT
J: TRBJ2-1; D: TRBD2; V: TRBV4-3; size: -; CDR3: CASSQDRLALYNEQFF; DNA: TGCGCCAGCAGCCAAGATAGACTAGCGTTATACAATGAGCAGTTCTTC
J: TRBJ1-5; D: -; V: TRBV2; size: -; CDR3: CASSEGGASRQPQHF; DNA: TGTGCCAGCAGTGAAGGTGGGGCGAGCAGGCAGCCCCAGCATTTT
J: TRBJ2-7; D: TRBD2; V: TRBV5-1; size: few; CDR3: CASSLAGGTYEQYF; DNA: TGCGCCAGCAGCTTGGCGGGGGGGACCTACGAGCAGTACTTC